Below are 30 T cell receptor beta chains sequenced from a single sample in a study of T-cell reconstitution after alpha-beta-depleted transplantation in children. Library preparation (for TCRbeta) was performed with unique molecular identifiers. TCRdb re-called the PCR reads with MiXCR, one entry per CDR3 protein. Of hundreds of thousands of distinct CDR3 sequences in the sample, roughly 17% were seen once. Sequenced material: PBMCs from the stem cell graft donor, taken from the stem cell graft. These TCRs come from a human donor who donated a stem cell graft to a child with acute myeloid leukemia.

V and J are TRBV7-8 and TRBJ2-7, with D perhaps matching TRBD2 (6 bases). Germline values: CDR1 SGHVS, CDR2 FQNEAQ. The germline V and J ends were trimmed by 3 bases and 2 bases, with 11 bases remaining between them. The CDR3 has 14 amino acids. CDR3 nucleotides: TGTGCCAGCAGCTTTTCGGGGGACGCCTACGAGCAGTACGTC. Its protein product is CASSFSGDAYEQYV.

This chain connects TRBV15 to TRBJ1-1; TRBD1 agrees at 10 bases. V was pared by 5 bases and J by 5 bases, with 5 bases of the junction left unmatched. CDR3 length: 14 amino acids. The germline V gene has CDR1 LNHNV and CDR2 YYDKDF (reference sequence). The CDR3 DNA reads as TGTGCCACCAGCTCCGGGACAGGGGTGACTGAAGCTTTCTTT. Translated, it gives CATSSGTGVTEAFF.

This clonotype was seen at least ten times. V usage is TRBV20-1 and J usage is TRBJ1-5, with D unresolved. Trimming took off 2 bases at V and 9 bases at J, with 20 bases between the two ends. Germline V gene sequence: CDR1 DFQATT, CDR2 SNEGSKA (reference sequence). The CDR3 is 15 residues long. CDR3 residues: CSARISGGPARPQHF. CDR3 sequence (DNA): TGCAGTGCTAGAATTTCGGGCGGGCCCGCGAGGCCCCAGCATTTT.

This clonotype was counted a few times. The rearrangement links TRBV12-3 or TRBV12-4 to TRBJ1-6; the D is unclear. This CDR3 is 12 amino acids long. Trimming removed 5 bases from V and 13 bases from J, with 12 bases in between. CDR3 nucleotides: TGTGCCAGCAGTGCCCCAGGTCATCCCCTCCACTTT. This sequence encodes CASSAPGHPLHF.

This clonotype was seen at least ten times. For the CDR3, the DNA is TGCAGTGCTAGCCTCTCGGACAGCTATGGCTACACCTTC. Its protein is CSASLSDSYGYTF. The chain combines TRBV20-1 with TRBJ1-2, with D perhaps TRBD1 (6 bases). V was cut by 3 bases and J by 4 bases, with 12 bases left in between. The CDR3 covers 13 residues. The germline gives CDR1 DFQATT, CDR2 SNEGSKA (reference sequence).

The chain joins TRBV19 to TRBJ2-2; 9 bases are shared with TRBD1. The V gene's germline CDR1 is LNHDA and CDR2 SQIVND (reference sequence). With V trimmed by 5 bases and J by 8 bases, 6 bases remained unmatched. The length of the CDR3 is 14 residues. The CDR3 region is CASSQQGASGELFF. CDR3 coding DNA: TGTGCCAGTAGTCAACAGGGGGCAAGTGGGGAGCTGTTTTTT.

This clonotype has a count of ten or more. The CDR3 here is CASSLSPRVASSTDTQYF. The CDR3 DNA reads as TGTGCCAGCAGCTTAAGCCCCCGGGTCGCTTCTAGCACAGATACGCAGTATTTT. The V and J genes are TRBV7-2 and TRBJ2-3; D is undetermined. Germline V lookup: CDR1 SGHTA, CDR2 FQGNSA. The CDR3 covers 18 residues. With 2 bases removed from V and 0 bases from J, the gap between germline ends came to 18 bases.

This clonotype has more than one count but fewer than ten. This chain connects TRBV7-3 to TRBJ2-2; D uncertain. V lost 1 base, J lost 1 base, and 10 bases lay in between. The CDR3 totals 16 residues. CDR1 is SGHTA and CDR2 is FQGTGA in the germline V gene. CDR3 bases: TGTGCCAGCAGCTTAAACACCAGAATGAACACCGGGGAGCTGTTTTTT. Protein sequence: CASSLNTRMNTGELFF.

A few counts support this clonotype. The V and J genes are TRBV4-1 and TRBJ1-2; no reliable D call. Trimming pared 3 bases from V and 4 bases from J, leaving 9 bases between. The CDR3 runs 13 residues. Germline CDR1 MGHRA, CDR2 YSYEKL. CDR3 amino acids: CASSHSGPYGYTF. CDR3 coding DNA: TGCGCCAGCAGCCACTCGGGTCCCTATGGCTACACCTTC.

This clonotype was recorded at least ten times. The gene calls are TRBV20-1 and TRBJ2-1, with D possibly being TRBD2 (5 bases). The V gene's germline CDR1 is DFQATT and CDR2 SNEGSKA (reference sequence). This CDR3 is built from 14 residues. V was clipped by 1 base and J by 3 bases, with 10 bases between them. The CDR3 is CSARGSENYNEQFF. DNA of the CDR3: TGCAGTGCTAGAGGTAGCGAGAACTACAATGAGCAGTTCTTC.

Note on this clonotype: A junction end diverges from the germline sequence, so it may reflect a read error. CDR3 coding DNA: TGTGCCAGCAGCCCTACAGTCTATAGCAATCAGCCCCAGCGTTTT. As protein: CASSPTVYSNQPQRF. This rearrangement joins TRBV7-8 to TRBJ1-5; D unclear. This CDR3 contains 15 residues. Germline CDR1 and CDR2: SGHVS and FQNEAQ.

The table lists this clonotype with many counts. This chain joins TRBV9 and TRBJ1-1; TRBD1 matches at 9 bases. Germline V gives CDR1 SGDLS, CDR2 YYNGEE. The CDR3 is made up of 15 amino acids. V lost 0 bases and J lost 7; bases outside the gene matches: 7. CDR3 in DNA: TGTGCCAGCAGCGTAGACGGACAGGGGTTTGGTGAAGCTTTCTTT. Protein product: CASSVDGQGFGEAFF.

This clonotype was detected ten times or more. This chain links TRBV27 with TRBJ1-1; a weak D match, TRBD1 (5 bases). The CDR3 is made up of 11 amino acids. Germline CDR1 reads MNHEY; CDR2 reads SMNVEV (reference sequence). V was clipped by 8 bases and J by 7 bases, with 11 bases between them. As DNA, the CDR3 is TGTGCCAGCCATCGAGGGGTTGAAGCTTTCTTT. Protein sequence: CASHRGVEAFF.

This clonotype was observed many times. The rearrangement joins TRBV12-3 or TRBV12-4 to TRBJ2-5; no reliable D call. The CDR3 loop spans 13 amino acids. Trimming cost V 4 bases and J 4 bases, with 10 bases left between them. The CDR3 reads CASSSDLGETQYF. The CDR3 nucleotides are TGTGCCAGCAGTTCCGACTTGGGAGAGACCCAGTACTTC.

This clonotype was detected many times. This chain links TRBV20-1 with TRBJ1-6; TRBD1 is a possible D gene (6 bases). This CDR3 comprises 14 residues. Germline lookup yields CDR1 DFQATT and CDR2 SNEGSKA (reference sequence). V was clipped by 6 bases and J by 6 bases, with 15 bases between them. The CDR3 region has the DNA TGCAGTGCCTTGGGGACACACCGTAATTCACCCCTCCACTTT. This gives the protein CSALGTHRNSPLHF.

The chain recombines TRBV7-9 with TRBJ2-7; D is unresolved. This CDR3 contains 12 residues. The V gene's germline CDR1 is SEHNR and CDR2 FQNEAQ (reference sequence). Trimming removed 4 bases from V and 3 bases from J, with 7 bases in between. CDR3 DNA sequence: TGTGCCAGCAGCTCCTCCCTCTACGAGCAGTACTTC. Protein product: CASSSSLYEQYF.

Only a few counts were recorded for this clonotype. The chain carries TRBV20-1 and TRBJ2-1, with D unresolved. V lost 4 bases to trimming and J lost 8 bases, with 12 bases between them. The germline V gene encodes CDR1 DFQATT and CDR2 SNEGSKA (reference sequence). The CDR3 is 12 amino acids. CDR3 amino acids: CSATLFRDEQFF. CDR3 coding DNA: TGCAGTGCTACTCTTTTTCGGGATGAGCAGTTCTTC.

This clonotype was detected a few times. The chain links TRBV11-2 to TRBJ2-1; TRBD2 aligns across 16 bases. The CDR3 sequence is 18 residues long. With 5 bases clipped from V and 4 bases from J, the junction kept 8 bases outside the gene matches. Germline values: CDR1 SGHAT, CDR2 FQNNGV. The CDR3 reads CASSPGLAGGPEYNEQFF. The CDR3 DNA is TGTGCCAGCAGCCCGGGACTAGCGGGGGGGCCTGAATACAATGAGCAGTTCTTC.

The gene calls are TRBV7-9 and TRBJ1-2; tentative D call: TRBD1 (5 bases). Trimming took off 7 bases at V and 6 bases at J, with 21 bases between the two ends. CDR1 is SEHNR and CDR2 is FQNEAQ in the germline V gene (reference sequence). CDR3 length: 15 amino acids. CDR3 nucleotides: TGTGCCAGCACCGACTGGGGGAGGGAAGGCGATGGCTACACCTTC. It yields the protein CASTDWGREGDGYTF. The full variable domain, rest sourced from reference TRBV7-9 and TRBJ1-2, is DTGVSQNPRHKITKRGQNVTFRCDPISEHNRLYWYRQTLGQGPEFLTYFQNEAQLEKSRLLSDRFSAERPKGSFSTLEIQRTEQGDSAMYLCASTDWGREGDGYTFGSGTRLTVV.

This clonotype was found a few times. This chain connects TRBV7-2 to TRBJ2-1; possibly TRBD2 for D (6 bases). Between the trimmed V and J ends, which lost 2 bases and 6 bases, there was a span of 11 bases. CDR1 SGHTA and CDR2 FQGNSA come from the germline V gene. The CDR3 contains 14 residues. CDR3: CASSLLARGNEQFF. DNA for the CDR3: TGTGCCAGCAGCTTATTAGCGCGGGGCAATGAGCAGTTCTTC.

This clonotype was seen at least ten times. This chain links TRBV5-1 with TRBJ2-1, with D unclear. There are 16 residues in the CDR3. Trimming took off 4 bases at V and 0 bases at J, with 14 bases between the two ends. In germline, CDR1 is SGHRS, CDR2 YFSETQ. CDR3 DNA sequence: TGCGCCAGCAGCATTCTGTCAGCTGGCTCCTACAATGAGCAGTTCTTC. Protein product: CASSILSAGSYNEQFF.

The V call is TRBV10-3, the J call TRBJ2-1; D might be TRBD1 (6 bases). V dropped 3 bases and J dropped 8 bases, with 23 bases sitting between them. CDR3 length equals 17 residues. The germline CDR1 and CDR2 sequences are ENHRY and SYGVKD. CDR3 in amino acids: CAISDRTVDGSTDEQFF. The CDR3 DNA follows: TGTGCCATCAGTGACCGGACAGTCGATGGCTCCACGGATGAGCAGTTCTTC.

The chain couples TRBV24-1 to TRBJ2-1; 10 bases match TRBD1. Per germline, CDR1 KGHDR and CDR2 SFDVKD. The CDR3 totals 15 residues. V lost 1 base to trimming and J lost 7 bases; unmatched junction nucleotides: 3. The CDR3 protein is CATSDFRDRGNEQFF. CDR3 sequence (DNA): TGTGCCACCAGTGATTTCCGGGACAGGGGAAATGAGCAGTTCTTC.

The V gene is TRBV12-3 or TRBV12-4, the J gene TRBJ1-4; 9 bases are a match to TRBD1. There are 14 residues in the CDR3. The V segment lost 5 bases and the J segment 8 bases; nucleotides outside the gene matches: 6. The CDR3 DNA reads as TGTGCCAGCAGTATAGACAGGGGGGGCGAAAAACTGTTTTTT. Translated: CASSIDRGGEKLFF.

V usage is TRBV20-1 and J usage is TRBJ1-6; D unresolved. Germline V lookup: CDR1 DFQATT, CDR2 SNEGSKA (reference sequence). Trimming cost V 0 bases and J 0 bases, with 12 bases left between them. The CDR3 spans 17 residues. CDR3 in DNA: TGCAGTGCTAGAGATTCGGAGGCCAGCTCCTATAATTCACCCCTCCACTTT. The encoded protein is CSARDSEASSYNSPLHF.

The chain joins TRBV28 to TRBJ2-5; D may correspond to TRBD1 or TRBD2 (5 bases each). The ends were cut back, 10 bases at V and 5 bases at J, with 8 bases in the middle. Germline CDR1 MDHEN, CDR2 SYDVKM. The CDR3 covers 10 residues. CDR3 DNA: TGTGCCACCGAGGGGGAGACCCAGTACTTC. Protein product: CATEGETQYF.

This clonotype was detected many times. The chain links TRBV20-1 to TRBJ1-1; TRBD1 is a possible D gene (5 bases). V was shortened by 4 bases and J by 3 bases, with 18 bases between the two germline ends. Germline assignment: CDR1 DFQATT and CDR2 SNEGSKA (reference sequence). The CDR3 consists of 15 residues. The CDR3 spells CSATRTLDDDTEAFF. The CDR3, as DNA: TGCAGTGCTACCCGGACACTCGATGATGACACTGAAGCTTTCTTT.

The genes are TRBV15 and TRBJ1-1; the match to TRBD1 covers 8 bases. J gave up 0 bases and V 3 bases, and 9 bases lay outside the gene matches. Germline V gene lookup returns CDR1 LNHNV and CDR2 YYDKDF (reference sequence). The CDR3 is 17 residues long. The DNA for the CDR3 is TGTGCCACCAGCAGCGAACCTCAGGGGGCTTTGAACACTGAAGCTTTCTTT. Translation gives CATSSEPQGALNTEAFF.

In this sample, this clonotype turned up many times. The chain links TRBV20-1 to TRBJ2-3; D is ambiguous. Trimming left V 5 bases short and J 4 bases short, with 13 bases between. This CDR3 spans 13 amino acids. Germline CDR1 DFQATT, CDR2 SNEGSKA (reference sequence). The CDR3 loop is CSALIPGADTQYF. CDR3 sequence (DNA): TGCAGTGCTTTGATCCCTGGGGCAGATACGCAGTATTTT.

This rearrangement joins TRBV7-2 to TRBJ2-1, with 9 bases identical to TRBD2. The CDR3 runs 17 residues. V shed 1 base, J shed 4 bases, and the junction held 8 bases outside the gene matches. The germline V gene has CDR1 SGHTA and CDR2 FQGNSA. The CDR3 DNA reads as TGTGCCAGCAGCTTAGTTTTGGTAGCGGGGGTTTACAATGAGCAGTTCTTC. Protein: CASSLVLVAGVYNEQFF.